This TCR beta chain was captured in a study of T cell responses to AZD1222 COVID-19 vaccine. This clone was counted once. Some clones are missing from TCRdb's copy, which holds only in-frame ones; the method was immunoSEQ multiplex PCR. The sample holds some 150,000 clones, 75% to 90% seen once. The TCR was taken from an adult who received the AZD1222 COVID-19 vaccine. The specimen was peripheral blood, collected 28 days after the second AZD1222 dose.

CDR3 protein: CASSRVQGGEQYF. Here the CDR3 DNA reads TGTGCCAGCAGCCGAGTACAGGGTGGCGAGCAGTACTTC. This chain uses TRBV11-3 with TRBJ2-7, with a possible D match to TRBD1 (6 bases). From germline, CDR1 is SGHNT and CDR2 YENEEA. V lost 5 bases and J lost 6, with 14 bases in between. The CDR3 runs 13 residues.